This entry describes one TCR beta chain. These data are taken from a study of cytomegalovirus exposure and HLA in healthy donors. In the PCR, 60 Vbeta and 13 Jbeta primers were used. Generated by immunoSEQ multiplex PCR, the TCRdb table keeps only in-frame clones and is missing some. The listing records almost 35,000 clones. The CDR3 length is 18 residues. From germline, CDR1 is SGHAT and CDR2 FQNNGV. The J segment lost 1 base and the V segment lost 1 base, leaving 7 bases of the junction unmatched. Sequencing was carried out using PBMCs. The sequence was collected from a woman in her thirties or forties in good health and CMV-seropositive. The rearrangement uses TRBV11-2 and TRBJ2-6, with 7 bases aligning to TRBD1. CDR3 sequence (DNA): TGTGCCAGCAGCTTAGTGGGACAGAAAGCTTCTGGGGCCAACGTCCTGACTTTC. Protein product: CASSLVGQKASGANVLTF.